The 5 T cell receptor beta chains below come from one sample, sequenced in a study of regulatory T cells in long-lasting Graves disease. Combining iRepertoire HTBI primers with Arm-PCR of CDR3 regions, the authors built TCR beta libraries. TCRdb re-derived calls from the multiplex PCR reads in MiXCR, one entry per CDR3 protein. In the table there are 420,000 or so distinct CDR3 sequences, about a sixth of which are singletons. The time point is: newly diagnosed GD, antithyroid drugs for less than 3 months. Following extraction of RNA from PBMCs, that RNA was used to make the TCR library. This sample also belongs to another study, concerning T cells in Graves' hyperthyroidism and ophthalmopathy.

Sequenced material: peripheral blood mononuclear cells (PBMCs), taken at new diagnosis, from a patient treated with antithyroid drugs. The origin of the receptors is a woman between 18 and 29 years old with Graves disease.

The genes are TRBV10-2 and TRBJ2-6; D call uncertain. Trimming left V 10 bases short and J 0 bases short, with 7 bases between. Germline V lookup: CDR1 WSHSY, CDR2 SAAADI. The CDR3 runs 13 residues. The CDR3 DNA reads as TGCGCCACCTCGACCTCTGGGGCCAACGTCCTGACTTTC. Its protein is CATSTSGANVLTF.

The chain has TRBV7-2 and TRBJ2-1, with 13 bases that match TRBD2. The CDR3 totals 16 residues. Per germline, CDR1 SGHTA and CDR2 FQGNSA. J gave up 8 bases and V 5 bases, and 9 bases lay outside the gene matches. The CDR3: CASSPGLAGVLDEQFF. For the CDR3, the DNA is TGTGCCAGCAGCCCCGGACTAGCGGGAGTTCTGGATGAGCAGTTCTTC.

The rearrangement uses TRBV2 and TRBJ1-1; D uncertain. The CDR3 loop spans 15 amino acids. V was pared by 0 bases and J by 11 bases, with 19 bases between. The V gene's germline CDR1 is SNHLY and CDR2 FYNNEI. The CDR3 bases are TGTGCCAGCAGTGAAGCGCCTCTGACAAGAAGGGAGGCTTTCTTT. Amino acid sequence: CASSEAPLTRREAFF.

This clonotype was counted only a few times. This chain connects TRBV2 to TRBJ2-2; D is perhaps TRBD1 (6 bases). The CDR3 spans 14 residues. Trimming removed 0 bases at V and 7 bases at J, with 9 bases between. Per germline, CDR1 SNHLY and CDR2 FYNNEI. CDR3 coding DNA: TGTGCCAGCAGTGAAGCGAGAGGGGGCGGGGAGCTGTTTTTT. Its protein product is CASSEARGGGELFF.

The table lists this clonotype with a few counts. A single base separates this from a much larger clone, so it may be a read error. The rearrangement joins TRBV3-1 to TRBJ2-7; D may be TRBD1 (5 bases). CDR1 is LGHDT, CDR2 YNNKEL, per germline (reference sequence). This CDR3 has 13 residues. CDR3 in amino acids: CASNQAGSYEQYF. CDR3 sequence (DNA): TGTGCCAGCAACCAAGCAGGGTCCTACGAGCAGTACTTC.